This is a list of T cell receptor beta chains from one sample in a study of T-cell memory formation after mild COVID-19. TCRdb recomputed calls from the 5' RACE reads with MiXCR, one row per CDR3 protein. The sample includes about 350,000 distinct CDR3 sequences, around a fifth of them seen just once. Specimen: PBMCs or a T cell subset sorted from them (not recorded which). The receptors were gathered from a man between 18 and 29 years old who had mild COVID-19 (a few samples of this study predate the infection). Cell type and time point are not known. The CDR3 runs from the conserved cysteine through the conserved F or W. The D gene is left open where the match is weak. Part of the rows lack a size; the others show once, few, many or a class for expanded clones.

>few|TRBD2|TRBJ2-2|TRBV20-1
CSASGLAGNGELFF
TGCAGTGCCTCGGGACTAGCGGGGAACGGGGAGCTGTTTTTT
>.|.|TRBJ2-5|TRBV5-6
CASGGVDSKETQYF
TGTGCCAGCGGGGGAGTGGACAGTAAAGAGACCCAGTACTTC
>many|.|TRBJ2-1|TRBV7-9
CASTWDNNEQFF
TGTGCCAGCACCTGGGACAACAATGAGCAGTTCTTC
>.|.|TRBJ2-6|TRBV4-2
CASSQVQANVLTF
TGTGCCAGCAGCCAAGTACAAGCCAACGTCCTGACTTTC
>.|.|TRBJ1-2|TRBV12-3/TRBV12-4
CASSLAGRLYGYTF
TGTGCCAGCAGTTTAGCCGGCAGGCTCTATGGCTACACCTTC
>few|.|TRBJ1-2|TRBV4-2
CASSLRMGPSDGYTF
TGTGCCAGCAGCCTGCGAATGGGACCGAGCGACGGCTACACCTTC
>few|.|TRBJ2-1|TRBV20-1
CSASRQERSSYNEQFF
TGCAGTGCGAGCCGACAGGAGCGGAGCTCCTACAATGAGCAGTTCTTC
>.|.|TRBJ1-6|TRBV6-2/TRBV6-3
CASSYLTGKGTGNSPLHF
TGTGCCAGCAGTTACCTCACAGGGAAAGGAACGGGGAATTCACCCCTCCACTTT
>few|TRBD2|TRBJ2-1|TRBV6-2/TRBV6-3
CASSPGGVAGSKNNEQFF
TGTGCCAGCAGCCCTGGGGGCGTAGCGGGGAGTAAGAACAATGAGCAGTTCTTC
>few|TRBD2|TRBJ2-1|TRBV7-3
CASSLRALAGGPYEQFF
TGTGCCAGCAGCTTACGGGCGCTTGCGGGGGGGCCTTATGAGCAGTTCTTC
>.|TRBD2|TRBJ2-1|TRBV20-1
CRAIAGAYNEQFF
TGCAGAGCAATAGCGGGGGCCTACAATGAGCAGTTCTTC
>.|TRBD1|TRBJ1-2|TRBV27
CASSIYDRAFLGGYTF
TGTGCCAGCAGTATTTACGACAGGGCCTTCTTAGGAGGCTACACCTTC
>many|.|TRBJ1-2|TRBV12-3/TRBV12-4
CASSLRGDYGYTF
TGTGCCAGCAGTTTACGAGGGGATTATGGCTACACCTTC
>few|.|TRBJ2-5|TRBV10-3
CAISEGQVETQYF
TGTGCCATCAGTGAAGGGCAAGTGGAGACCCAGTACTTC
>.|.|TRBJ2-1|TRBV5-1
CASSLVPVSSYNEQFF
TGCGCCAGCAGCTTGGTTCCGGTTAGCTCCTACAATGAGCAGTTCTTC
>many|TRBD2|TRBJ2-1|TRBV6-2/TRBV6-3
CASSYGLAADEQFF
TGTGCCAGCAGTTACGGGCTAGCGGCGGATGAGCAGTTCTTC
>few|.|TRBJ2-3|TRBV10-1
CASSESPGATDTQYF
TGCGCCAGCAGTGAATCACCGGGGGCCACAGATACGCAGTATTTT
>few|.|TRBJ2-3|TRBV20-1
CSARDPILSDTQYF
TGCAGTGCTAGAGACCCCATTCTCTCAGATACGCAGTATTTT
>few|TRBD2|TRBJ2-5|TRBV6-6
CASSPPPGLALETQYF
TGTGCCAGCAGTCCGCCCCCGGGACTAGCTCTAGAGACCCAGTACTTC
>.|.|TRBJ1-3|TRBV7-2
CASSPVWSDIYF
TGTGCCAGCAGCCCAGTCTGGAGTGACATATATTTT
>few|.|TRBJ1-2|TRBV2
CASSETFSYGYTF
TGTGCCAGCAGTGAGACCTTCTCGTATGGCTACACCTTC
>many|.|TRBJ2-5|TRBV5-1
CASSRGPGETQYF
TGCGCCAGCAGCAGGGGACCAGGGGAGACCCAGTACTTC
>few|.|TRBJ2-3|TRBV12-3/TRBV12-4
CASRPGGTVGLTQYF
TGTGCCAGCAGACCCGGAGGGACAGTCGGTTTAACGCAGTATTTT
>few|.|TRBJ1-3|TRBV9
CASSAQGGERTGNTIYF
TGTGCCAGCAGCGCCCAAGGCGGGGAACGCACTGGAAACACCATATATTTT
>few|.|TRBJ1-1|TRBV12-3/TRBV12-4
CASSMLDARKPEAFF
TGTGCCAGCAGCATGCTAGATGCAAGGAAACCAGAAGCTTTCTTT
>few|.|TRBJ1-2|TRBV6-1
CASSEGQASYGYTF
TGTGCCAGCAGTGAAGGACAGGCCTCTTATGGCTACACCTTC
>.|.|TRBJ2-3|TRBV7-9
CASSLAIGVQDTQYF
TGTGCCAGCAGCTTAGCCATAGGAGTTCAGGATACGCAGTATTTT
>.|.|TRBJ2-3|TRBV5-1
CASSARGYYTDTQYF
TGCGCCAGCAGCGCGAGGGGTTACTACACAGATACGCAGTATTTT
>.|TRBD2|TRBJ2-7|TRBV9
CASSGMGTSGGYEQYF
TGTGCCAGCAGCGGAATGGGGACTAGCGGGGGCTACGAGCAGTACTTC
>few|TRBD1|TRBJ1-1|TRBV7-9
CASSLIPGQGALNTEAFF
TGTGCCAGCAGCCTAATCCCGGGACAGGGGGCCTTGAACACTGAAGCTTTCTTT
>.|TRBD2|TRBJ2-2|TRBV5-1
CASSFVGGLAGTILNTGELFF
TGCGCCAGCAGCTTCGTTGGCGGACTAGCGGGGACAATACTCAACACCGGGGAGCTGTTTTTT
>few|TRBD1|TRBJ1-3|TRBV5-1
CASTTGPSSGNTIYF
TGCGCCAGTACGACAGGGCCGAGCTCTGGAAACACCATATATTTT
>.|TRBD1|TRBJ2-7|TRBV11-3
CASSERTGAYEQYF
TGTGCCAGCAGCGAAAGGACAGGGGCCTACGAGCAGTACTTC
>few|TRBD1|TRBJ2-5|TRBV20-1
CSAMPPLGQEKETQYF
TGCAGTGCAATGCCCCCCCTCGGACAGGAGAAAGAGACCCAGTACTTC
>few|TRBD1|TRBJ2-7|TRBV4-1
CASSHPGQGIEQYF
TGCGCCAGCAGCCACCCCGGACAGGGCATCGAGCAGTACTTC
>.|.|TRBJ1-4|TRBV6-2/TRBV6-3
CASSSTGGGGKLFF
TGTGCCAGCAGTTCGACAGGCGGCGGGGGAAAACTGTTTTTT
>.|.|TRBJ2-3|TRBV12-3/TRBV12-4
CASSLEGYSTDTQYF
TGTGCCAGCAGCCTGGAGGGGTATAGCACAGATACGCAGTATTTT
>few|.|TRBJ2-3|TRBV11-2
CASSPERARTDTQYF
TGTGCCAGCAGCCCCGAGAGGGCCCGCACAGATACGCAGTATTTT
>.|.|TRBJ1-2|TRBV29-1
CSVAGPRGDRETF
TGCAGCGTTGCCGGGCCTCGGGGGGATAGGGAAACCTTC
>few|TRBD1|TRBJ2-2|TRBV7-9
CASSATGDAGELFF
TGTGCCAGCAGCGCTACAGGGGATGCCGGGGAGCTGTTTTTT
>.|.|TRBJ2-3|TRBV5-1
CASSLVASDTQYF
TGCGCCAGCAGCTTGGTAGCGTCCGATACGCAGTATTTT
>few|TRBD1|TRBJ1-4|TRBV5-1
CASSPRTGRGEKLFF
TGCGCCAGCAGCCCACGGACAGGGCGGGGCGAAAAACTGTTTTTT
>.|.|TRBJ2-4|TRBV5-6
CASSPRDRVAKNIQYF
TGTGCCAGCAGCCCGCGGGATAGGGTAGCCAAAAACATTCAGTACTTC
>many|.|TRBJ2-2|TRBV12-3/TRBV12-4
CASTTVLSTGELFF
TGTGCCAGCACCACGGTTCTTTCCACCGGGGAGCTGTTTTTT
>many|TRBD2|TRBJ2-3|TRBV7-9
CASSRTSGGTDTQYF
TGTGCCAGCAGTCGGACTAGCGGGGGTACAGATACGCAGTATTTT
>many|TRBD2|TRBJ2-5|TRBV12-3/TRBV12-4
CASSSPVTSGQETQYF
TGTGCCAGCAGTTCGCCCGTGACTAGCGGCCAAGAGACCCAGTACTTC
>few|.|TRBJ1-2|TRBV7-2
CASSKTPPDGYTF
TGTGCCAGCAGCAAAACCCCGCCGGATGGCTACACCTTC
>few|.|TRBJ2-7|TRBV27
CASSLRSTGYEQYF
TGTGCCAGCAGTTTACGATCGACAGGTTACGAGCAGTACTTC
>many|TRBD2|TRBJ2-7|TRBV10-3
CAAGLAVYEQYF
TGTGCCGCGGGACTAGCGGTCTACGAGCAGTACTTC
>.|TRBD1|TRBJ1-5|TRBV6-5
CASSYGTANQPQHF
TGTGCCAGCAGTTATGGGACAGCAAATCAGCCCCAGCATTTT
>few|.|TRBJ1-1|TRBV5-1
CASSSDLGTEAFF
TGCGCCAGCAGCTCAGACCTTGGAACTGAAGCTTTCTTT
>few|.|TRBJ2-2|TRBV7-9
CASSLQTAARGELFF
TGTGCCAGCAGCTTACAGACGGCGGCCAGGGGGGAGCTGTTTTTT
>.|TRBD2|TRBJ2-3|TRBV6-4
CASSDLTSGDYTQYF
TGTGCCAGCAGTGACCTGACTAGCGGAGATTATACGCAGTATTTT
>.|TRBD1|TRBJ1-5|TRBV12-3/TRBV12-4
CASTADRANQPQHF
TGTGCCAGCACCGCGGACAGGGCAAATCAGCCCCAGCATTTT